One and the same sample provided the 19 T cell receptor beta chains below, sequenced in a study of T-cell memory formation after mild COVID-19 (dated by TCRdb to the early 2020s). Library method: 5' RACE. The listed sequencing device is Illumina NovaSeq 6000. TCRdb's own reprocessing of the public reads used fastp at Q25 and MiXCR and kept productive beta chains. Rows merge per CDR3 protein into single entries with the most common DNA and genes. The sample records 550,000 to 600,000 distinct CDR3 sequences, about 22% of which are singletons. The ten largest clones add up to approximately 8% of the sample. The sequenced material came from PBMCs or a T cell subset sorted from them (not recorded which). The receptor source for this set is an adult woman who had mild COVID-19 (a few samples of this study predate the infection). The sample titles of this study are shuffled in the database, so cell type and time point are left out; the donor was told from shared clones.

The chain is built from TRBV6-5 and TRBJ1-1, with D maybe TRBD1 (5 bases). Germline V gives CDR1 MNHEY, CDR2 SVGAGI. The CDR3 sequence is 14 residues long. Trimming left V 4 bases short and J 5 bases short, with 14 bases between. CDR3 residues: CASSSSVKGTEAFF. The CDR3 DNA reads TGTGCCAGCAGTTCCAGCGTGAAGGGGACTGAAGCTTTCTTT.

The chain has TRBV7-9 and TRBJ1-2; 7 positions match TRBD1. Germline loops: CDR1 SEHNR, CDR2 FQNEAQ (reference sequence). CDR3 size: 14 residues. Unmatched junction bases numbered 7, after V lost 5 bases and J lost 4 bases. The CDR3 DNA reads TGTGCCAGCAGCCTATTCGACAGGGCCTATGGCTACACCTTC. It specifies CASSLFDRAYGYTF. Combining the CDR3 with reference TRBV7-9 and TRBJ1-2 gives the whole variable domain DTGVSQNPRHKITKRGQNVTFRCDPISEHNRLYWYRQTLGQGPEFLTYFQNEAQLEKSRLLSDRFSAERPKGSFSTLEIQRTEQGDSAMYLCASSLFDRAYGYTFGSGTRLTVV.

In regard to this clonotype: Just one base apart from a much larger clone, this may be a read error. The chain joins TRBV7-2 to TRBJ1-5; maybe TRBD1 (6 bases). V lost 6 bases and J lost 4, with 16 bases in between. There are 15 residues in the CDR3. Germline V gene lookup returns CDR1 SGHTA and CDR2 FQGNSA. The CDR3, as DNA: TGTGCCAGCAGGTTCGACAGGCGCAGAAATCAGCCCCAGCATTTT. As protein: CASRFDRRRNQPQHF.

The V call is TRBV6-2 or TRBV6-3, the J call TRBJ1-2; TRBD1 matches 8 bases. The V gene end was trimmed by 4 bases and the J gene end by 5 bases; junction bases not matched to a gene: 15. Per the germline V gene, CDR1 is MNHEY and CDR2 is SVGEGT. The CDR3 length is 17 residues. CDR3 sequence reads: CASSSRTPDRVRYGYTF. CDR3 in DNA: TGTGCCAGCAGTTCCCGAACCCCGGACAGGGTGCGATATGGCTACACCTTC.

This clonotype was observed a few times. The CDR3 bases are TGCAGTGCTAGAGATCCGGGACTACTCACAGATACGCAGTATTTT. Amino acids: CSARDPGLLTDTQYF. The V and J genes are TRBV20-1 and TRBJ2-3, with 7 bases that match TRBD2. The germline gives CDR1 DFQATT, CDR2 SNEGSKA (reference sequence). This CDR3 contains 15 residues. V lost 0 bases, J lost 2 bases, and 5 bases stayed unmatched.

The sample holds many counts of this clonotype. This sequence joins TRBV7-9 and TRBJ1-5; TRBD1 aligns across 7 bases. J gave up 2 bases and V 5 bases, and 0 bases lay outside the gene matches. From germline, CDR1 is SEHNR and CDR2 FQNEAQ (reference sequence). This CDR3 has 13 residues. The CDR3 DNA is TGTGCCAGCAGCGACAGGGGCAATCAGCCCCAGCATTTT. Translation gives CASSDRGNQPQHF. The entire variable domain, with the rest obtained from reference TRBV7-9 and TRBJ1-5, is as follows: DTGVSQNPRHKITKRGQNVTFRCDPISEHNRLYWYRQTLGQGPEFLTYFQNEAQLEKSRLLSDRFSAERPKGSFSTLEIQRTEQGDSAMYLCASSDRGNQPQHFGDGTRLSIL.

This clonotype was counted between two and nine times. This chain joins TRBV20-1 and TRBJ2-1; D may be TRBD2 (6 bases). Looked up from germline, CDR1 is DFQATT and CDR2 is SNEGSKA (reference sequence). The CDR3 spans 15 residues. V lost 7 bases and J lost 7, with 23 bases in between. For the CDR3, the DNA is TGCAGTGTTACCCTCCCGGGACTCATAACTAATGAGCAGTTCTTC. This sequence encodes CSVTLPGLITNEQFF.

This clonotype showed up many times. The V call is TRBV24-1, the J call TRBJ2-3; TRBD2 aligns across 14 bases. The CDR3 runs 15 residues. The germline V gene encodes CDR1 KGHDR and CDR2 SFDVKD. V trimming: 4 bases; J trimming: 6 bases; junction bases outside the gene matches: 2. The CDR3 nucleotides read TGTGCCACCAGTGACCGGACTAGCGGGAGGGATACGCAGTATTTT. It yields the protein CATSDRTSGRDTQYF.

This clonotype has more than one count but fewer than ten. V and J are TRBV11-2 and TRBJ2-3; TRBD1 is a possible D gene (5 bases). The CDR3 totals 15 residues. The V end lost 1 base, the J end lost 4 bases, and 12 bases lay between the germline ends. The germline CDR1 and CDR2 sequences are SGHAT and FQNNGV. The CDR3: CASSLVQGLADTQYF. The CDR3 bases are TGTGCCAGCAGCTTAGTCCAGGGTTTGGCAGATACGCAGTATTTT. Variable domain in full (rest from reference TRBV11-2 and TRBJ2-3): EAGVAQSPRYKIIEKRQSVAFWCNPISGHATLYWYQQILGQGPKLLIQFQNNGVVDDSQLPKDRFSAERLKGVDSTLKIQPAKLEDSAVYLCASSLVQGLADTQYFGPGTRLTVL.

This clonotype was seen once. The V gene is TRBV7-2, the J gene TRBJ1-6, with TRBD1 identical over 9 bases. Germline V gene sequence: CDR1 SGHTA, CDR2 FQGNSA. The V segment lost 7 bases and the J segment 9 bases; nucleotides outside the gene matches: 10. The length of the CDR3 is 15 residues. CDR3 nucleotide sequence: TGTGCCAGCACGACGAGGACAGGGGAAGGTTCACCCCTCCACTTT. Its translation: CASTTRTGEGSPLHF.

The chain uses TRBV12-3 or TRBV12-4 and TRBJ1-2; no definite D call. The CDR3 has 12 residues. Between the trimmed V and J ends, which lost 7 bases and 2 bases, there was a span of 8 bases. The CDR3 sequence: CASNYANYGYTF. Written as DNA, the CDR3 is TGTGCCAGCAATTACGCCAACTATGGCTACACCTTC.

CDR3 DNA: TGCGCCAGCAGCCCACTCCATGAGAACCAGAACACTGAAGCTTTCTTT. Its protein is CASSPLHENQNTEAFF. The V gene is TRBV5-1, the J gene TRBJ1-1, with D hard to call. Germline assignment: CDR1 SGHRS and CDR2 YFSETQ. The CDR3 runs to 16 residues. The V gene lost 4 bases and the J gene lost 1 base, with 17 bases spanning the gap.

The chain combines TRBV18 with TRBJ1-6; 10 bases fit TRBD1. The ends lost 2 bases at V and 0 bases at J; junction bases unmatched: 10. The CDR3 covers 20 residues. Germline values: CDR1 KGHSH, CDR2 LQKENI. The CDR3 loop is CASSPRTGGSLSSYNSPLHF. The DNA for the CDR3 is TGTGCCAGCTCACCAAGGACAGGGGGATCCCTGAGCTCCTATAATTCACCCCTCCACTTT.

This clonotype has just one count. The V gene is TRBV29-1, the J gene TRBJ1-1; D remains ambiguous. This CDR3 region has 15 residues. V lost 3 bases to trimming and J lost 0 bases, with 14 bases between them. The germline gives CDR1 SQVTM, CDR2 ANQGSEA. CDR3 coding DNA: TGCAGCGTTGAGACCGTACAGCACATGAACACTGAAGCTTTCTTT. It encodes CSVETVQHMNTEAFF.

The table lists this clonotype with a few counts. The chain uses TRBV7-9 and TRBJ2-5; 8 bases are a match to TRBD2. CDR3 size: 16 residues. J was trimmed by 5 bases and V by 5 bases; bases with no gene match: 13. Per germline, CDR1 SEHNR and CDR2 FQNEAQ (reference sequence). The CDR3 loop reads CASSPGLAPGVETQYF. The CDR3 DNA follows: TGTGCCAGCAGCCCTGGACTAGCTCCGGGGGTGGAGACCCAGTACTTC.

This clonotype was counted only a few times. This chain connects TRBV29-1 to TRBJ1-2; D is unclear. This CDR3 comprises 13 residues. The V gene's germline CDR1 is SQVTM and CDR2 ANQGSEA. V was shortened by 8 bases and J by 5 bases, with 18 bases between the two germline ends. In DNA, the CDR3 is TGCAGCTCAGACGACGGGCGGGAATATGGCTACACCTTC. Protein sequence: CSSDDGREYGYTF.

The V call is TRBV7-2, the J call TRBJ2-3; D possibly corresponds to TRBD2 (6 bases). The CDR3 extends over 15 amino acids. CDR1 and CDR2 (germline): SGHTA, FQGNSA. V was shortened by 6 bases and J by 2 bases, with 15 bases between the two germline ends. The CDR3 region has the DNA TGTGCCAGCAGGATCTTTGCGGGAAACACAGATACGCAGTATTTT. Amino acids: CASRIFAGNTDTQYF.

The chain couples TRBV12-3 or TRBV12-4 to TRBJ1-1; D possibly corresponds to TRBD1 (5 bases). The CDR3 loop spans 13 amino acids. V was pared by 8 bases and J by 6 bases, with 16 bases between. The CDR3 sequence: CASCDYGDSEAFF. DNA of the CDR3: TGTGCCAGCTGCGATTACGGGGACTCTGAAGCTTTCTTT.

The rearrangement joins TRBV12-3 or TRBV12-4 to TRBJ2-7; TRBD1 matches 10 bases. CDR3 size: 15 residues. V trimming: 5 bases; J trimming: 0 bases; junction bases outside the gene matches: 4. DNA for the CDR3: TGTGCCAGCAGTAAGGGACAGGGGCCCTCCTACGAGCAGTACTTC. It specifies CASSKGQGPSYEQYF.